The clone carrying this T cell receptor (beta chain) has ten or more counts. Antigen specificity is unknown. Germline V gene data show CDR1 as SEHNR and CDR2 as FQNEAQ (reference sequence). The CDR3 is 12 residues long. The V gene lost 5 bases and the J gene lost 3 bases, with 8 bases spanning the gap. The data originate from a study of T cell repertoires in cytomegalovirus infection. Study-level results: CMV carriers with the relevant HLA were identified by cumulative public TCR beta family frequency.

TCRdb fed the reads into MiXCR, producing one record per CDR3 protein. The sample yields approximately 730,000 distinct CDR3 sequences, almost 30% seen once. This specimen was cultured CD8+ T cells from PBMCs, taken from culture after CMV antigen stimulation. This chain uses TRBV7-9 with TRBJ2-7; the D is unclear. This TCR derives from a human donor in good health (CMV status not recorded). Some clones in this sample may be carry-over from other donors' samples. The CDR3 nucleotides are TGTGCCAGCAGCCCATCCCTCTACGAGCAGTACTTC. As protein: CASSPSLYEQYF.